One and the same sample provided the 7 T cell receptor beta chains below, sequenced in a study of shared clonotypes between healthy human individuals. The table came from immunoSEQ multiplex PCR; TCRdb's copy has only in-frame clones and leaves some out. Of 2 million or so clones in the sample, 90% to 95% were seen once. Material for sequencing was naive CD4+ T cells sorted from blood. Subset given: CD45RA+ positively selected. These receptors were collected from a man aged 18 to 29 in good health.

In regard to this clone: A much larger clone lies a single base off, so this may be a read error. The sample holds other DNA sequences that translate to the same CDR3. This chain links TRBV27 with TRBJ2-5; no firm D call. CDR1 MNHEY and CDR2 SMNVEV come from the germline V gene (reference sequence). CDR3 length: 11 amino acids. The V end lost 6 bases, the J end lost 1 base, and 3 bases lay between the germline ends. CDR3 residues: CASSSQETQYF. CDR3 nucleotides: TGTGCCAGCAGCTCCCAAGAGACCCAGTACTTC.

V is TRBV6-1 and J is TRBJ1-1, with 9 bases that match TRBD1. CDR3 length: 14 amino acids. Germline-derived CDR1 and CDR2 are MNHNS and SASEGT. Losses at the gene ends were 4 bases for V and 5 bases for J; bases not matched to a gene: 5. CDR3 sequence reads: CASSGGTGRTEAFF. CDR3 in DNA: TGTGCCAGCAGTGGCGGGACAGGGAGAACTGAAGCTTTCTTT.

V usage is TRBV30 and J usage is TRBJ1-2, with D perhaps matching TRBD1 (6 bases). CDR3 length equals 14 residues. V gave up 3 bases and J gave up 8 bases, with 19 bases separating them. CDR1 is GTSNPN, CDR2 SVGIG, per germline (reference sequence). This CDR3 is CAWSAGVSSIGYTF. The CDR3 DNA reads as TGTGCCTGGAGCGCAGGGGTTTCTTCCATAGGCTACACCTTC.

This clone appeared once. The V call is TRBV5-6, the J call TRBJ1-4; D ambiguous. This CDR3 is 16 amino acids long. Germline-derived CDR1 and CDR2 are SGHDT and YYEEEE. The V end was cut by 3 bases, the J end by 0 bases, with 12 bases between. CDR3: CASSSRLSATNEKLFF. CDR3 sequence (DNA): TGTGCCAGCAGCTCGCGTCTGTCTGCAACTAATGAAAAACTGTTTTTT.

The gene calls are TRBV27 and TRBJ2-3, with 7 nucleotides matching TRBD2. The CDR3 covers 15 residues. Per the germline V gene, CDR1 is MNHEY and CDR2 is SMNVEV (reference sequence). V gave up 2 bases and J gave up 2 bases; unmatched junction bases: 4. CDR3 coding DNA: TGTGCCAGCAGTTTAGGGAGGGGCCACACAGATACGCAGTATTTT. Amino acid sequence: CASSLGRGHTDTQYF.

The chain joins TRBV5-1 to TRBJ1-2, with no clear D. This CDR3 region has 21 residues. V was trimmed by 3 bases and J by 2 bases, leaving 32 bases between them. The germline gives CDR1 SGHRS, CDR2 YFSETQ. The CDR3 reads CASSSLPPDRMSTTENYGYTF. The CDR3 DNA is TGCGCCAGCAGCTCCCTCCCTCCTGATCGGATGTCTACTACAGAAAACTATGGCTACACCTTC.

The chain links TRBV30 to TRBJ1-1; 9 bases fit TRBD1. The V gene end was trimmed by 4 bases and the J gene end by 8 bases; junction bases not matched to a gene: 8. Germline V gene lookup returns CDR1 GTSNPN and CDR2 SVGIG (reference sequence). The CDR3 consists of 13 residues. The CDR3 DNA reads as TGTGCCTGGACACACAGGGGGCCGGGCGAAGCTTTCTTT. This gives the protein CAWTHRGPGEAFF.